This T cell receptor (beta chain) appears in the sequencing data of a study of shared T cell receptors in the human thymus. Looked up from germline, CDR1 is SGHKS and CDR2 is YYEKEE (reference sequence). This CDR3 contains 13 residues. The ends were cut back, 1 base at V and 1 base at J, with 4 bases in the middle. Generated by immunoSEQ multiplex PCR, the TCRdb table keeps only in-frame clones and is missing some. Among under 450,000 clones listed, 95% were seen once. Sequencing was performed on thymocytes. The sequence came from a human donor. This rearrangement joins TRBV5-5 to TRBJ2-3; D remains unclear. In DNA, the CDR3 is TGTGCCAGCAGCTTGCAAGGCACAGATACGCAGTATTTT. This encodes CASSLQGTDTQYF.